This section outlines one T cell receptor (beta chain) sequence together with its context. Its cognate antigen is unknown. A read error is likely, as this CDR3 ends without the conserved phenylalanine or tryptophan. Some clones are missing from TCRdb's copy, which holds only in-frame ones; the method was immunoSEQ multiplex PCR. The sample comprises more than 55,000 clones, about 83% of which are singletons, and roughly 4.4% rests with the top ten. The sample belongs to a study of OX40 agonist ivuxolimab in advanced cancers. Overall study context: Of the patients, three showed partial responses, one with hepatocellular carcinoma and two with cutaneous melanoma. Study results and limitations: CD4+ and CD8+ blood T cells expanded clonally by week 6 at 0.1 to 3.0 mg/kg. In CD8+ T cells, expanded clones were on average more numerous than in CD4+.

The length of the CDR3 is 13 residues. Per the germline V gene, CDR1 is SGHTA and CDR2 is FQGTGA. Trimming took 5 bases from V and 6 from J, leaving 13 bases between them. V is TRBV7-3 and J is TRBJ1-2; D call uncertain. Here the sequenced sample was CD4+ or CD8+ T cells sorted from blood, taken in a trial of the OX40 agonist ivuxolimab. This sequence originates from an adult with an advanced solid tumor such as melanoma, head and neck, liver or kidney cancer. The DNA for the CDR3 is TGTGCCAGCAGCCCGGGCCCGGATAATGGCTACACCCTC. As protein: CASSPGPDNGYTL.